This T cell receptor beta chain comes out of a study of identical twins. CDR3 length: 16 residues. The germline gives CDR1 MDHEN, CDR2 SYDVKM. This clonotype was picked up a small number of times. Its antigen is unidentified. TCRdb used MiXCR to reprocess the 5' RACE reads, holding one entry per CDR3 protein. The table includes roughly 1,500,000 distinct CDR3 sequences, less than 40% detected once. Study results and caveats: The presence of invariant MAIT and iNKT cells could partly confound analyses of zero-insertion sequences.

Sequencing was done on a sample of cord blood. This clonotype originated in a newborn girl in good health. V gene TRBV28 combines with J gene TRBJ2-4; TRBD1 aligns across 9 bases. The J call is uncertain, as TRBJ2-7 better fits the DNA end. The CDR3 sequence is CASSLFVGTGRNEQYF. The CDR3 DNA reads as TGTGCCAGCAGTTTATTCGTAGGGACAGGGCGGAACGAGCAGTACTTC.